A single sample gave rise to the 17 T cell receptor beta chains below, sequenced in a study of beta chain features in type 1 diabetes. The entirety of the isolated RNA underwent reverse transcription, so expressed TCRB transcripts were sequenced. Clones were sequenced by immunoSEQ multiplex PCR, and TCRdb holds only the in-frame ones, with some missing. In the table there are about 130,000 clones, 9% to 9.5% of which are singletons. The sequenced material came from central memory CD4+ T cells from blood. The receptors stem from a man between 18 and 35 years old in good health.

The chain is built from TRBV28 and TRBJ2-7, with D perhaps TRBD1 (5 bases). V was trimmed by 5 bases and J by 5 bases, leaving 25 bases between them. Germline values: CDR1 MDHEN, CDR2 SYDVKM. CDR3 length: 17 residues. The chain's CDR3 is CASSLPSLGARSDEQYF. The CDR3 DNA follows: TGTGCCAGCAGTCTTCCCTCCCTTGGGGCCAGGAGCGACGAGCAGTACTTC.

The genes are TRBV2 and TRBJ2-3, with TRBD2 identical over 11 bases. The CDR3 is 14 amino acids. Germline CDR1 is SNHLY and CDR2 is FYNNEI. V was pared by 5 bases and J by 6 bases, with 4 bases of the junction left unmatched. CDR3 in DNA: TGTGCCAGCAGTTTAGCGGGGGGGTCGGATACGCAGTATTTT. Translating gives CASSLAGGSDTQYF.

The chain carries TRBV4-1 and TRBJ1-5; no definite D call. The CDR3 has 12 amino acids. V shed 4 bases and J shed 2 bases, with 3 bases lying between them. The germline gives CDR1 MGHRA, CDR2 YSYEKL. The CDR3 DNA reads TGCGCCAGCAGCCTAGGCAATCAGCCCCAGCATTTT. It yields the protein CASSLGNQPQHF.

In its sample, this clone was seen a few times. The J gene is TRBJ2-5, the V gene TRBV9, with a tentative D call TRBD2 (6 bases). Germline CDR1 and CDR2: SGDLS and YYNGEE. V was clipped by 1 base and J by 4 bases, with 8 bases between them. The CDR3 is 13 residues long. Here the CDR3 reads CASSVSGSETQYF. The CDR3, as DNA: TGTGCCAGCAGCGTAAGCGGGTCAGAGACCCAGTACTTC.

Only a few counts were recorded for this clone. This chain links TRBV4-3 with TRBJ2-3, with D tentatively TRBD1 (5 bases). Germline V gene lookup returns CDR1 LGHNA and CDR2 YSLEER. This CDR3 region has 15 residues. The V end lost 3 bases, the J end lost 4 bases, and 14 bases lay between the germline ends. CDR3 loop: CASSQQTGRADTQYF. CDR3 sequence (DNA): TGCGCCAGCAGCCAGCAAACCGGCAGGGCAGATACGCAGTATTTT.

This chain connects TRBV27 to TRBJ1-4; D gene unclear. The CDR3 sequence is 15 residues long. V lost 7 bases to trimming and J lost 8 bases, with 20 bases between them. Germline assignment: CDR1 MNHEY and CDR2 SMNVEV (reference sequence). The CDR3 DNA is TGTGCCAGCACCCGACGAGGAAGTGGATTGGAAAAACTGTTTTTT. This translates into CASTRRGSGLEKLFF.

This clone came up many times. This chain connects TRBV7-9 to TRBJ2-1, with 9 bases matching TRBD1. The CDR3 is 13 residues long. CDR1 is SEHNR, CDR2 FQNEAQ, per germline (reference sequence). Losses at the gene ends were 7 bases for V and 8 bases for J; bases not matched to a gene: 6. CDR3 coding DNA: TGTGCCAGCAAACCGGGACAGGGTTATGAGCAGTTCTTC. This codes for CASKPGQGYEQFF.

The V gene is TRBV7-9, the J gene TRBJ2-3; 12 positions agree with TRBD2. Germline CDR1 reads SEHNR; CDR2 reads FQNEAQ (reference sequence). J was trimmed by 3 bases and V by 5 bases; bases with no gene match: 3. This CDR3 comprises 15 residues. As DNA, the CDR3 is TGTGCCAGCAGCCACACTAGCGGGGGGACAGATACGCAGTATTTT. As protein: CASSHTSGGTDTQYF.

This chain uses TRBV9 with TRBJ1-1; tentatively, D is TRBD1 (5 bases). V lost 2 bases, J lost 0 bases, and 8 bases lay in between. CDR1 is SGDLS and CDR2 is YYNGEE in the germline V gene. This CDR3 spans 14 amino acids. CDR3 amino acids: CASSVLTVNTEAFF. CDR3 coding DNA: TGTGCCAGCAGCGTCTTGACAGTGAACACTGAAGCTTTCTTT.

This clone was recorded a few times. The chain recombines TRBV30 with TRBJ1-4; a possible D gene is TRBD1 (5 bases). CDR1 and CDR2 (germline): GTSNPN, SVGIG (reference sequence). V was clipped by 2 bases and J by 8 bases, with 21 bases between them. The CDR3 has 16 amino acids. For the CDR3, the DNA is TGTGCCTGGAGTATACAGAGTGGGGGGACGGGCGAAAAACTGTTTTTT. It codes for CAWSIQSGGTGEKLFF.

The rearrangement joins TRBV11-2 to TRBJ2-3, with D perhaps TRBD2 (5 bases). Germline V lookup: CDR1 SGHAT, CDR2 FQNNGV. The V end was cut by 5 bases, the J end by 4 bases, with 10 bases between. The CDR3 contains 13 residues. CDR3 loop: CASSPSGADTQYF. The CDR3 coding sequence is TGTGCCAGCAGCCCAAGCGGCGCAGATACGCAGTATTTT.

This chain joins TRBV5-8 and TRBJ2-3; 12 positions match TRBD2. The CDR3 consists of 16 residues. CDR1 and CDR2 (germline): SGHTS, YDEGEE. The V and J ends lost 4 bases and 2 bases, in that order; junction bases with no gene match: 5. The CDR3 DNA reads TGTGCCAGCAGCGTCGGACTAGCGGGGTTCACAGATACGCAGTATTTT. This sequence encodes CASSVGLAGFTDTQYF.

This clone showed up just a few times. V and J are TRBV9 and TRBJ1-2; D remains ambiguous. The V and J ends lost 4 bases and 8 bases respectively, with 21 bases between them. Germline V lookup: CDR1 SGDLS, CDR2 YYNGEE. This CDR3 is built from 15 residues. The CDR3, as DNA: TGTGCCAGCAGCCAAAGAGAGGGCGAAGGAGAGGGCTACACCTTC. It yields the protein CASSQREGEGEGYTF. The whole variable domain, remainder taken from reference TRBV9 and TRBJ1-2, is DSGVTQTPKHLITATGQRVTLRCSPRSGDLSVYWYQQSLDQGLQFLIQYYNGEERAKGNILERFSAQQFPDLHSELNLSSLELGDSALYFCASSQREGEGEGYTFGSGTRLTVV.

The V call is TRBV5-1, the J call TRBJ2-5; D gene uncertain. Per germline, CDR1 SGHRS and CDR2 YFSETQ. Trimming removed 4 bases from V and 5 bases from J, with 12 bases in between. The CDR3 runs to 13 residues. Here the CDR3 DNA reads TGCGCCAGCAGCGTATTGACGAGGGAGACCCAGTACTTC. As protein: CASSVLTRETQYF.

This clone was counted a few times. The chain carries TRBV9 and TRBJ1-4, with 10 nucleotides matching TRBD1. V lost 2 bases to trimming and J lost 7 bases; unmatched junction nucleotides: 2. The germline gives CDR1 SGDLS, CDR2 YYNGEE. CDR3 length: 14 amino acids. The CDR3 sequence is CASSVDRGGEKLFF. The CDR3 nucleotides read TGTGCCAGCAGCGTGGACAGGGGGGGTGAAAAACTGTTTTTT.

V and J are TRBV7-2 and TRBJ2-1; 10 positions match TRBD2. V trimming: 2 bases; J trimming: 0 bases; junction bases outside the gene matches: 4. CDR1 and CDR2 from the germline V gene are SGHTA and FQGNSA. This CDR3 contains 17 residues. The DNA of the CDR3 is TGTGCCAGCAGCTTAATTAGCGGGGGGAGCTCCTACAATGAGCAGTTCTTC. Translating it yields CASSLISGGSSYNEQFF. The full variable domain, with the rest looked up from reference TRBV7-2 and TRBJ2-1, is GAGVSQSPSNKVTEKGKDVELRCDPISGHTALYWYRQSLGQGLEFLIYFQGNSAPDKSGLPSDRFSAERTGGSVSTLTIQRTQQEDSAVYLCASSLISGGSSYNEQFFGPGTRLTVL.

The chain combines TRBV28 with TRBJ2-3, with TRBD2 as a possible D gene (6 bases). Trimming cost V 8 bases and J 3 bases, with 15 bases left between them. CDR1 and CDR2 (germline): MDHEN, SYDVKM. The CDR3 length is 14 residues. CDR3 protein: CASAPSLATDTQYF. Written as DNA, the CDR3 is TGTGCCAGCGCCCCTTCACTAGCTACAGATACGCAGTATTTT.